Listed below are T cell receptor beta chains from one sample, sequenced in a study of response to subunit inactivated influenza vaccine. Via MiXCR, TCRdb re-called the RT-PCR reads, giving one row per CDR3 protein. The table lists about 520,000 distinct CDR3 sequences, less than 7.5% of them singletons. The sequenced sample was PBMCs from blood, obtained about 23 months after vaccination. Every receptor here comes from a man in his fifties or sixties who received an inactivated influenza vaccine. Each CDR3 is given with its conserved first and last residue. Each record gives: clone size, J gene, D gene, V gene, CDR3 protein, CDR3 DNA. A D gene is named only where the DNA matches it firmly. Only part of the rows carry a size: once, few, many, or a class if the clone is expanded.

size: few; J: TRBJ1-1; D: .; V: TRBV6-2/TRBV6-3; CDR3: CASSRASTGKYTEAFF; DNA: TGTGCCAGCAGTAGGGCGTCGACAGGAAAGTACACTGAAGCTTTCTTT
size: many; J: TRBJ1-5; D: .; V: TRBV29-1; CDR3: CSVGAYGGQPQHF; DNA: TGCAGCGTTGGGGCCTACGGCGGTCAGCCCCAGCATTTT
size: .; J: TRBJ2-1; D: .; V: TRBV4-1; CDR3: CASSQEIGPYNEQFF; DNA: TGCGCCAGCAGCCAAGAAATAGGACCCTACAATGAGCAGTTCTTC
size: .; J: TRBJ2-2; D: .; V: TRBV24-1; CDR3: CATSAQATLTGELFF; DNA: TGTGCCACCAGTGCCCAGGCCACCTTGACCGGGGAGCTGTTTTTT
size: .; J: TRBJ1-4; D: .; V: TRBV5-1; CDR3: CASSSLGRGEKLFF; DNA: TGCGCCAGCAGCTCCCTTGGGCGGGGTGAAAAACTGTTTTTT
size: .; J: TRBJ2-2; D: .; V: TRBV28; CDR3: CASISATNTGELFF; DNA: TGTGCCAGTATTAGCGCGACAAACACCGGGGAGCTGTTTTTT
size: many; J: TRBJ2-7; D: TRBD2; V: TRBV7-2; CDR3: CASSFIAGEGEQYF; DNA: TGTGCCAGCAGCTTCATAGCGGGAGAGGGCGAGCAGTACTTC
size: many; J: TRBJ2-2; D: .; V: TRBV20-1; CDR3: CSARDRRGTGELFF; DNA: TGCAGTGCTAGAGATCGTCGGGGCACCGGGGAGCTGTTTTTT
size: .; J: TRBJ2-5; D: .; V: TRBV28; CDR3: CASTTDPRSFVGSETQYF; DNA: TGTGCCAGCACCACGGATCCCCGCAGTTTTGTTGGGTCCGAGACCCAGTACTTC
size: .; J: TRBJ2-2; D: TRBD1; V: TRBV6-4; CDR3: CACSKGQGWTGELFF; DNA: TGTGCCTGCAGTAAGGGACAGGGCTGGACCGGGGAGCTGTTTTTT
size: .; J: TRBJ1-2; D: TRBD1; V: TRBV7-6; CDR3: CASSLDRGQDSNGYTF; DNA: TGTGCCAGCAGCCTCGACAGGGGGCAGGATTCAAATGGCTACACCTTC
size: .; J: TRBJ2-3; D: TRBD2; V: TRBV20-1; CDR3: CSAKLPGLAGDTQYF; DNA: TGCAGTGCTAAATTACCGGGACTAGCGGGAGATACGCAGTATTTT
size: few; J: TRBJ2-2; D: TRBD2; V: TRBV12-3/TRBV12-4; CDR3: CASSLPSGRAGELFF; DNA: TGTGCCAGCAGTTTACCTAGCGGGAGGGCCGGGGAGCTGTTTTTT
size: few; J: TRBJ2-7; D: TRBD2; V: TRBV5-1; CDR3: CASSPRTRGEQYF; DNA: TGCGCCAGCAGCCCCAGGACTAGGGGCGAGCAGTACTTC
size: .; J: TRBJ2-5; D: .; V: TRBV5-1; CDR3: CASSVRGGETQYF; DNA: TGCGCCAGCAGCGTACGGGGAGGTGAGACCCAGTACTTC
size: few; J: TRBJ2-7; D: .; V: TRBV6-2/TRBV6-3; CDR3: CASSFATNPSSEQYF; DNA: TGTGCCAGCAGTTTTGCTACCAACCCTTCTTCCGAGCAGTACTTC
size: .; J: TRBJ2-3; D: .; V: TRBV3-1; CDR3: CASSQGIGGSTDTQYF; DNA: TGTGCCAGCAGCCAAGGAATAGGCGGGAGCACAGATACGCAGTATTTT
size: few; J: TRBJ2-7; D: .; V: TRBV20-1; CDR3: CSPRGAVTYEQYF; DNA: TGCAGTCCACGGGGGGCCGTGACCTACGAGCAGTACTTC
size: .; J: TRBJ2-5; D: TRBD2; V: TRBV12-3/TRBV12-4; CDR3: CASTPTSGGGETQYF; DNA: TGTGCCAGCACCCCGACTAGCGGGGGCGGAGAGACCCAGTACTTC
size: many; J: TRBJ1-1; D: .; V: TRBV29-1; CDR3: CSVVWGARAEAFF; DNA: TGCAGCGTTGTTTGGGGGGCGCGGGCTGAAGCTTTCTTT
size: .; J: TRBJ2-2; D: .; V: TRBV4-3; CDR3: CASSQGSSGALRTRELFF; DNA: TGCGCCAGCAGCCAAGGTTCTTCCGGGGCCCTGAGGACCAGGGAGCTGTTTTTT
size: many; J: TRBJ1-2; D: .; V: TRBV28; CDR3: CASSFGQIPTANYGYTF; DNA: TGTGCCAGCAGTTTCGGCCAGATTCCAACAGCTAACTATGGCTACACCTTC
size: many; J: TRBJ2-7; D: .; V: TRBV20-1; CDR3: CSARDSLAGSYEQYF; DNA: TGCAGTGCTAGAGACTCCCTGGCGGGCTCCTACGAGCAGTACTTC
size: few; J: TRBJ2-5; D: TRBD2; V: TRBV5-1; CDR3: CASSPGLAGVEETQYF; DNA: TGCGCCAGCAGCCCGGGACTAGCGGGGGTGGAAGAGACCCAGTACTTC
size: few; J: TRBJ2-1; D: TRBD2; V: TRBV7-2; CDR3: CASSSQPSGSSYNEQFF; DNA: TGTGCCAGCAGCTCACAGCCTAGCGGGAGCTCCTACAATGAGCAGTTCTTC
size: .; J: TRBJ2-3; D: .; V: TRBV5-1; CDR3: CASTEQGLVTDTQYF; DNA: TGCGCCAGCACGGAACAGGGTTTAGTTACAGATACGCAGTATTTT
size: many; J: TRBJ2-1; D: TRBD2; V: TRBV29-1; CDR3: CSVATASGSVGQFF; DNA: TGCAGCGTTGCCACAGCTAGCGGATCAGTGGGGCAGTTCTTC
size: .; J: TRBJ2-2; D: .; V: TRBV7-9; CDR3: CASSDRLRGRDTGELFF; DNA: TGTGCCAGCAGCGACCGCCTCAGGGGTCGGGACACCGGGGAGCTGTTTTTT
size: .; J: TRBJ2-2; D: TRBD1; V: TRBV7-2; CDR3: CASSYRQGANTGELFF; DNA: TGTGCCAGCAGCTACCGACAGGGTGCGAACACCGGGGAGCTGTTTTTT